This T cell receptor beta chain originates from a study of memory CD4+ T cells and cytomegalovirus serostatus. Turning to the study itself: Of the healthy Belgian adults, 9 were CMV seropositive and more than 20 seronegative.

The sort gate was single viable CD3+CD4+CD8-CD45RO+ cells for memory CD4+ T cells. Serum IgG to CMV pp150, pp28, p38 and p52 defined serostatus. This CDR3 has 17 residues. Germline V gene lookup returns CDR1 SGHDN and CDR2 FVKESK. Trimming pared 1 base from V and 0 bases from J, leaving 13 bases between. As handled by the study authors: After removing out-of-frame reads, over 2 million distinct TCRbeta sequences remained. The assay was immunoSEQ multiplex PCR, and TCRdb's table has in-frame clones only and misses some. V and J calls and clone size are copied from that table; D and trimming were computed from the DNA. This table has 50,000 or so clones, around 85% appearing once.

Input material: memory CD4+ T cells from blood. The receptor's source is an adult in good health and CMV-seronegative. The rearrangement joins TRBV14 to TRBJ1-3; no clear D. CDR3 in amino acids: CASSQGVQFNSGNTIYF. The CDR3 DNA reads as TGTGCCAGCAGCCAAGGGGTTCAATTCAACTCTGGAAACACCATATATTTT.